This is a list of T cell receptor beta chains from one sample in a study of cytomegalovirus exposure and HLA in healthy donors. The data were produced by immunoSEQ multiplex PCR, yet TCRdb's version contains in-frame clones alone and is incomplete. The sample has some 340,000 clones; roughly nine tenths are singletons. The sample consisted of PBMCs. The receptors originated from a woman in her 30s in good health and CMV-seropositive. CDR3s include the opening cysteine and the closing phenylalanine or tryptophan. D genes are given only for firm matches. The listing skips clone size in some rows; elsewhere it reads once, few, many or a size class.

DNA: TGTGCCAGCAATCGTCCCACAGCGGGAGGCTACGAGCAGTACTTC
CDR3: CASNRPTAGGYEQYF
D: TRBD2
size: NA
V: TRBV27
J: TRBJ2-7

DNA: TGCGCCAGCAGCTTGTTCGGGAGCTACGAGCAGTACTTC
CDR3: CASSLFGSYEQYF
D: NA
size: NA
V: TRBV5-1
J: TRBJ2-7

DNA: TGTGCCAGCAGTTACTTGGGTGGCTACACCTTC
CDR3: CASSYLGGYTF
D: NA
size: NA
V: TRBV6-5
J: TRBJ1-2

DNA: TGTGCCAGCAGAAAGAGTTCGATGTACGAGCAGTACTTC
CDR3: CASRKSSMYEQYF
D: NA
size: NA
V: TRBV13
J: TRBJ2-7

DNA: TGTGCCAGCAGCCAAGATTACCCTCTAGCGGAGAACACCGGGGAGCTGTTTTTT
CDR3: CASSQDYPLAENTGELFF
D: TRBD2
size: NA
V: TRBV4-2
J: TRBJ2-2

DNA: TGTGCCAGCAGCTCCCTCAAGGGGTCGGGTGGGCAGTATTTT
CDR3: CASSSLKGSGGQYF
D: NA
size: NA
V: TRBV11-2
J: TRBJ2-3

DNA: TGTGCCAGCAGCCCCAAAGGGACAGTTCTGGACGAGCAGTACTTC
CDR3: CASSPKGTVLDEQYF
D: TRBD1
size: NA
V: TRBV7-9
J: TRBJ2-7

DNA: TGTGCCAGTAAGACGGGAGGGGGAAGGCCTGAAGCTTTCTTT
CDR3: CASKTGGGRPEAFF
D: NA
size: NA
V: TRBV6-5
J: TRBJ1-1

DNA: TGTGCCAGCAGCTTCCCCGGGACCGATGCCTTCGCTAGCGGATACAATGAGCAGTTCTTC
CDR3: CASSFPGTDAFASGYNEQFF
D: TRBD2
size: NA
V: TRBV28
J: TRBJ2-1

DNA: TGTGCCAGCAGTGATTCAGTAGCCTACGAGCAGTACTTC
CDR3: CASSDSVAYEQYF
D: NA
size: once
V: TRBV5-6
J: TRBJ2-7

DNA: TGTGCCAGCAGTTTGAACCAGGGGGCACTAGAAGAAAAACTGTTTTTT
CDR3: CASSLNQGALEEKLFF
D: TRBD1
size: NA
V: TRBV28
J: TRBJ1-4

DNA: TGTGCCAGCAGCGCCACAGGGGGCGCGGACTATGGCTACACCTTC
CDR3: CASSATGGADYGYTF
D: TRBD1
size: NA
V: TRBV9
J: TRBJ1-2

DNA: TGTGCCAGCAGCTTGGGCGCAGGGGCGCGAAATCAGCCCCAGCATTTT
CDR3: CASSLGAGARNQPQHF
D: NA
size: once
V: TRBV5-6
J: TRBJ1-5

DNA: TGTGCCAGCAGTGGTGTTGACCCCTTAGCGGGAGTCGCCTACGAGCAGTACTTC
CDR3: CASSGVDPLAGVAYEQYF
D: TRBD2
size: NA
V: TRBV2
J: TRBJ2-7

DNA: TGCGCCAGCAGCGTCGCGGCTCCCACAGATACGCAGTATTTT
CDR3: CASSVAAPTDTQYF
D: NA
size: once
V: TRBV5-1
J: TRBJ2-3

DNA: TGTGCCAGCGGGGGTCGGATAGGGAACACTGAAGCTTTCTTT
CDR3: CASGGRIGNTEAFF
D: NA
size: NA
V: TRBV6-5
J: TRBJ1-1

DNA: TGTGCCAGCAGCGTAAACAGGATGGGTGGGGAGACCCAGTACTTC
CDR3: CASSVNRMGGETQYF
D: NA
size: NA
V: TRBV9
J: TRBJ2-5

DNA: TGTGCCAGCTCAACACGACAGGGGGAAAAACTGTTTTTT
CDR3: CASSTRQGEKLFF
D: TRBD1
size: few
V: TRBV18
J: TRBJ1-4

DNA: TGTGCCATCAGTGAGGACAACAGCTATGGCTACACCTTC
CDR3: CAISEDNSYGYTF
D: NA
size: NA
V: TRBV10-3
J: TRBJ1-2

DNA: TGTGCCAGCAGTGGGCCGGGACAGGTAAACAATCAGCCCCAGCATTTT
CDR3: CASSGPGQVNNQPQHF
D: TRBD1
size: NA
V: TRBV28
J: TRBJ1-5

DNA: TGTGCCAGCAGCTATGCTCCAGGAGGCAATCAGCCCCAGCATTTT
CDR3: CASSYAPGGNQPQHF
D: NA
size: once
V: TRBV27
J: TRBJ1-5

DNA: TGTGCCAGCAAACCATACGGTCAGGGGGCCTACGAGCAGTACTTC
CDR3: CASKPYGQGAYEQYF
D: TRBD1
size: NA
V: TRBV6-5
J: TRBJ2-7

DNA: TGCGCCAGCAGCTTTCAGGGAGAATACGAGCAGTACTTC
CDR3: CASSFQGEYEQYF
D: NA
size: NA
V: TRBV5-1
J: TRBJ2-7

DNA: TGCGCCAGCAGCTTGGCGGTTGCGGACAGGGTCAAAGAGACCCAGTACTTC
CDR3: CASSLAVADRVKETQYF
D: TRBD1
size: NA
V: TRBV5-1
J: TRBJ2-5

DNA: TGTGCCAGTAGACCGGCGGGGACAAGCGTAAATTCACCCCTCCACTTT
CDR3: CASRPAGTSVNSPLHF
D: NA
size: NA
V: TRBV19
J: TRBJ1-6

DNA: TGCGCCAGCAGCCAAGAGTTCCCACCGAGGAGCGAGCAGTACTTC
CDR3: CASSQEFPPRSEQYF
D: NA
size: few
V: TRBV4-3
J: TRBJ2-7

DNA: TGCGCCAGCAGCCCCCTTCATGGGGACAGAGTCTACGAGCAGTACTTC
CDR3: CASSPLHGDRVYEQYF
D: TRBD1
size: NA
V: TRBV4-1
J: TRBJ2-7

DNA: TGTGCCAGCAGTTTGCCGAGGGTCTACGAGCAGTACTTC
CDR3: CASSLPRVYEQYF
D: NA
size: NA
V: TRBV28
J: TRBJ2-7

DNA: TGTGCCAGCAGCTTGGAACAAACCGGCTACAATGAGCAGTTCTTC
CDR3: CASSLEQTGYNEQFF
D: NA
size: many
V: TRBV5-4
J: TRBJ2-1

DNA: TGTGCCAGCAGCGGGACAAACTATGGCTACACCTTC
CDR3: CASSGTNYGYTF
D: NA
size: NA
V: TRBV6-5
J: TRBJ1-2

DNA: TGTGCCAGCAGTTTATCGATTATTGGGTACGAGCAGTACTTC
CDR3: CASSLSIIGYEQYF
D: NA
size: NA
V: TRBV27
J: TRBJ2-7

DNA: TGCAGCGTCACCCAAGGGACAGGGGGCCAGCCCCAGCATTTT
CDR3: CSVTQGTGGQPQHF
D: TRBD1
size: once
V: TRBV29-1
J: TRBJ1-5

DNA: TGTGCCAGCCGGGACAGGGTGAGCTCCTACGAGCAGTACTTC
CDR3: CASRDRVSSYEQYF
D: TRBD1
size: NA
V: TRBV27
J: TRBJ2-7

DNA: TGTGCCAGCAGCGTATACCTAGCGGGGGGCCAAGATACGCAGTATTTT
CDR3: CASSVYLAGGQDTQYF
D: TRBD2
size: NA
V: TRBV9
J: TRBJ2-3

DNA: TGTGCCACCAGCCCAAGAGGATCATTTTACGAGCAGTACTTC
CDR3: CATSPRGSFYEQYF
D: NA
size: NA
V: TRBV15
J: TRBJ2-7

DNA: TGCAGCGTTGAAGTCGGCTATGGCTACACCTTC
CDR3: CSVEVGYGYTF
D: NA
size: NA
V: TRBV29-1
J: TRBJ1-2

DNA: TGTGCCAGCAGCTTAGGGGCACCTAACACCGGGGAGCTGTTTTTT
CDR3: CASSLGAPNTGELFF
D: NA
size: NA
V: TRBV7-9
J: TRBJ2-2